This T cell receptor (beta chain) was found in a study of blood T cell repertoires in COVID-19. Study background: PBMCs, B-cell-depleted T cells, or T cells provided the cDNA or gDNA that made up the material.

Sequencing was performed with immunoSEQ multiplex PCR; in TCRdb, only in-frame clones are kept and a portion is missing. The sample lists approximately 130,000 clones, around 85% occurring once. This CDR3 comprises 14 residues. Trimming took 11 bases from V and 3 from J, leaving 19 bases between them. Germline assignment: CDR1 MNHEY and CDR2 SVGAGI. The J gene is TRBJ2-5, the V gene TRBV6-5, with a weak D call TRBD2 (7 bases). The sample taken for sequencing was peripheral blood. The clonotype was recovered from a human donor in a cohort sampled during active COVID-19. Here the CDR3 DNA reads TGTGCCGTCGCCGGGGGGCCAACGAAAGAGACCCAGTACTTC. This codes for CAVAGGPTKETQYF.